A selection of T cell receptor beta chains follows, all from one sample in a study of Ad26.COV2.S vaccination and SARS-CoV-2 variants. TCRdb's copy holds only in-frame clones and misses some; the assay was immunoSEQ multiplex PCR. The repertoire has about 480,000 clones, around 88% of them found once; the top ten carry over 10%. Source: peripheral blood, taken in a trial of Ad26.COV2.S vaccine versus placebo. The receptors originated from a person aged 18-60 years who received the Ad26.COV2.S COVID-19 vaccine or a placebo. CDR3s include the opening cysteine and the closing phenylalanine or tryptophan. A D gene is named only where the DNA matches it firmly. Part of the rows lack a size; the others show once, few, many or a class for expanded clones.

TRBV7-3	TRBJ2-1	.	.	CASSLGASYNEQFF	TGTGCCAGCAGCTTAGGGGCGTCCTACAATGAGCAGTTCTTC
TRBV6-5	TRBJ2-3	.	TRBD2	CASRFSSGRGNTQYF	TGTGCCAGCAGGTTTTCTAGCGGGAGGGGTAATACGCAGTATTTT
TRBV27	TRBJ1-5	few	.	CASSFRGNQPQHF	TGTGCCAGCAGTTTCAGGGGCAATCAGCCCCAGCATTTT
TRBV20-1	TRBJ2-7	.	.	CSASPTEQYF	TGCAGTGCTAGTCCCACCGAGCAGTACTTC
TRBV10-3	TRBJ2-1	few	TRBD2	CAISESPSGNNEQFF	TGTGCCATCAGTGAGTCGCCGAGCGGGAACAATGAGCAGTTCTTC
TRBV12-2	TRBJ2-2	.	.	CASREGTGELFF	TGTGCAAGTCGCGAGGGGACCGGGGAGCTGTTTTTT
TRBV5-1	TRBJ2-5	.	TRBD1	CASSLSSRGRGETQYF	TGCGCCAGCAGCTTGTCCTCCAGGGGGCGTGGAGAGACCCAGTACTTC
TRBV10-3	TRBJ1-2	many	TRBD1	CAIRTGGDGYTF	TGTGCCATCAGAACAGGGGGCGATGGCTACACCTTC
TRBV29-1	TRBJ1-1	.	.	CSVEIDSREMGEAFF	TGCAGCGTTGAAATCGACAGTCGGGAAATGGGTGAAGCTTTCTTT
TRBV24-1	TRBJ2-7	.	TRBD1	CATSDSGTGGYEQYF	TGTGCCACCAGTGACTCCGGGACAGGGGGCTACGAGCAGTACTTC
TRBV7-9	TRBJ1-1	.	TRBD1	CASSPNQGDTEAFF	TGTGCCAGCAGCCCTAACCAGGGGGACACTGAAGCTTTCTTT